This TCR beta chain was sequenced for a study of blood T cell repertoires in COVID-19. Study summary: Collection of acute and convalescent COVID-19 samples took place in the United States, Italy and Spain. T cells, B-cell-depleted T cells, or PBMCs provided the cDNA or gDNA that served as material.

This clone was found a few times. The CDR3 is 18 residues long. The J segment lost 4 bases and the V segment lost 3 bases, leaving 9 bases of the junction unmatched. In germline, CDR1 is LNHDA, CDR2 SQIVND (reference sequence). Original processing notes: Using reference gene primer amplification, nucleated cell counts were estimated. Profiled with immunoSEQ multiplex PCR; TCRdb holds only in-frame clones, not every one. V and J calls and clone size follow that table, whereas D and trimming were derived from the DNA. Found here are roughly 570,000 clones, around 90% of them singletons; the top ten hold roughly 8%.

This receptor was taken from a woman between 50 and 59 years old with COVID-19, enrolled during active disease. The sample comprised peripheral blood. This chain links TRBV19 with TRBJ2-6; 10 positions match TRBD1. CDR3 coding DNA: TGTGCCAGTAGTATGGATCCCGGGACAGGGGCCGGGGCCAACGTCCTGACTTTC. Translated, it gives CASSMDPGTGAGANVLTF.